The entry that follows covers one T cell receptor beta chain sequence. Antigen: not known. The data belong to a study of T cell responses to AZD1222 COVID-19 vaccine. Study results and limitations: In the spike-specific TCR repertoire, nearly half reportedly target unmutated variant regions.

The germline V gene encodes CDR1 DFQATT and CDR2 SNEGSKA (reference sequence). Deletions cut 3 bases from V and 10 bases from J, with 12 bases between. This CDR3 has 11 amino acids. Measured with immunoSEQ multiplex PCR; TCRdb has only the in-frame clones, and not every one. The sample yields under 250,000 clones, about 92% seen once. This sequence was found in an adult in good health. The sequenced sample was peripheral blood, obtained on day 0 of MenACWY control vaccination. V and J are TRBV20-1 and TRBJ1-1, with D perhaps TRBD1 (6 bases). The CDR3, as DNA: TGCAGTGCTAGGGATGGCAGGGGAGCTTTCTTT. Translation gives CSARDGRGAFF.